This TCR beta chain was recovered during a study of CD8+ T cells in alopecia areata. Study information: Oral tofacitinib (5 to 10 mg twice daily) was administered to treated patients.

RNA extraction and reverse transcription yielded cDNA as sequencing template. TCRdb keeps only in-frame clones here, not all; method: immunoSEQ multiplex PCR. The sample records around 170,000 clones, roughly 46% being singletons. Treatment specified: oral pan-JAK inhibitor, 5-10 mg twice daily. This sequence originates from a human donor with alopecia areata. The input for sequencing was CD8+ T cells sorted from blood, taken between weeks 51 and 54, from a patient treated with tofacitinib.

The CDR3 sequence is CASSVEGTLNTEAFF. The DNA of the CDR3 is TGTGCCAGCAGCGTAGAGGGGACCCTGAACACTGAAGCTTTCTTT. The rearrangement joins TRBV9 to TRBJ1-1; perhaps TRBD1 as D (5 bases). The V end lost 0 bases, the J end lost 0 bases, and 9 bases lay between the germline ends. Germline V CDR1 and CDR2: SGDLS, YYNGEE. The CDR3 contains 15 residues.